The 8 T cell receptor beta chains below all came from one sample that was sequenced in a study of T cells in Graves' hyperthyroidism and ophthalmopathy. Amplified TCR beta CDR3 regions came from RNA transcripts. HTBI primers drove first-round RT-PCR of the TCR CDR3. A single record per CDR3 protein comes from TCRdb applying MiXCR to the multiplex PCR reads. The sample consists of roughly 500,000 distinct CDR3 sequences, approximately 25% of them appearing once. Sequencing input: blood. These receptor sequences come from a woman in her thirties with Graves' ophthalmopathy.

This clonotype was counted at least ten times. The chain has TRBV28 and TRBJ2-7; D possibly matches TRBD1 or TRBD2 (7 bases each). Germline CDR1 and CDR2: MDHEN and SYDVKM. This CDR3 has 13 amino acids. Trimming removed 3 bases at V and 5 bases at J, with 11 bases between. In DNA, the CDR3 is TGTGCCAGCAGTTTGGCAGGGGGGGACGAGCAGTACTTC. Translation: CASSLAGGDEQYF.

The table lists this clonotype with a few counts. J is TRBJ2-7 and V is TRBV7-8, with D tentatively TRBD2 (5 bases). Germline assignment: CDR1 SGHVS and CDR2 FQNEAQ. The germline V and J ends were trimmed by 5 bases and 0 bases, with 11 bases remaining between them. The CDR3 is 14 amino acids. CDR3 DNA: TGTGCCAGCAGCCCCCAGGACTTCTCCTACGAGCAGTACTTC. This encodes CASSPQDFSYEQYF.

This clonotype has a count of ten or more. The genes are TRBV28 and TRBJ1-5; possibly TRBD1 for D (5 bases). Trimming shortened V by 3 bases and J by 3 bases, and 9 bases separated the two germline ends. Germline V lookup: CDR1 MDHEN, CDR2 SYDVKM. The CDR3 has 14 residues. The CDR3 here is CASSLEDNNQPQHF. CDR3 coding DNA: TGTGCCAGCAGTTTGGAGGACAACAATCAGCCCCAGCATTTT.

Only a few counts were recorded for this clonotype. V gene TRBV3-1 combines with J gene TRBJ1-1, with 8 bases lining up with TRBD1. The CDR3 is made up of 16 amino acids. The germline V gene encodes CDR1 LGHDT and CDR2 YNNKEL (reference sequence). The V and J ends lost 5 bases and 2 bases, in that order; junction bases with no gene match: 10. CDR3: CASSLQGARGNTEAFF. The CDR3 DNA follows: TGTGCCAGCAGCTTGCAGGGGGCGCGGGGAAACACTGAAGCTTTCTTT.

This clonotype was observed many times. The J gene is TRBJ1-2, the V gene TRBV12-3 or TRBV12-4; D is unresolved. V lost 4 bases, J lost 6 bases, and 12 bases lay in between. The CDR3 is 13 amino acids. The CDR3: CASSSRFQDGYTF. As DNA, the CDR3 is TGTGCCAGCAGTTCCAGATTTCAGGATGGCTACACCTTC.

This clonotype showed up many times. V usage is TRBV28 and J usage is TRBJ2-4, with D perhaps matching TRBD1 or TRBD2 (5 bases each). Trimming took 6 bases from V and 9 from J, leaving 24 bases between them. The CDR3 consists of 16 residues. Germline CDR1 and CDR2: MDHEN and SYDVKM. CDR3 nucleotide sequence: TGTGCCAGCAGGGATATGACCGGGACCTCGAGCGGCATTCAGTACTTC. It encodes CASRDMTGTSSGIQYF.

At least ten counts were recorded for this clonotype. The chain has TRBV10-3 and TRBJ2-7; 8 bases fit TRBD1. CDR3 size: 15 residues. Germline-derived CDR1 and CDR2 are ENHRY and SYGVKD. V shed 5 bases, J shed 4 bases, and the junction held 10 bases outside the gene matches. For the CDR3, the DNA is TGTGCCATCAGTCCGGGGACAGGACACTCGTACGAGCAGTACTTC. Translated, it gives CAISPGTGHSYEQYF.

About this clonotype itself: A much larger clone differs from this one at a single base, so this may be a read error. The chain recombines TRBV5-1 with TRBJ1-2; no reliable D call. Trimming removed 3 bases from V and 4 bases from J, with 16 bases in between. Looked up from germline, CDR1 is SGHRS and CDR2 is YFSETQ. The CDR3 is 15 residues long. The CDR3 DNA is TGCGCCAGCAGCTCGGATCCCGGGTTAGCCTATGGCTACACCTTC. It encodes CASSSDPGLAYGYTF.